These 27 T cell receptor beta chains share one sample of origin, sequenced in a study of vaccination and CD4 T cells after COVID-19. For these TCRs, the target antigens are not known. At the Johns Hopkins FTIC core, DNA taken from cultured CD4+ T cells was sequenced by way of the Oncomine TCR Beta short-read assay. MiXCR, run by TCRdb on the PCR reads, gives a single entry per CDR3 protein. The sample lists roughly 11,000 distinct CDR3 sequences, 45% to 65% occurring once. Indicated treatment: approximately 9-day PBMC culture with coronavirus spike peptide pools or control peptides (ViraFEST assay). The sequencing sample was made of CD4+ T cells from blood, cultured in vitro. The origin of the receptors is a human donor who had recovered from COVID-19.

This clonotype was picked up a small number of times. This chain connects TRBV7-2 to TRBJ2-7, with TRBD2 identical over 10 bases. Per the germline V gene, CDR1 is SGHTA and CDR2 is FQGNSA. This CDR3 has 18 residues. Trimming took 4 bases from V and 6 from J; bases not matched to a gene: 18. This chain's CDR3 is CASSSPGTSAPRGGEQYF. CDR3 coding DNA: TGTGCCAGCAGCTCACCCGGGACTAGCGCACCACGAGGAGGCGAGCAGTACTTC.

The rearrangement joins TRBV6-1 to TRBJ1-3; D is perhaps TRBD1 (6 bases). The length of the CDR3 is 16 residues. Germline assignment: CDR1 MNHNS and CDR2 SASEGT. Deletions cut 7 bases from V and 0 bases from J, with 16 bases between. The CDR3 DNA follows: TGTGCCAGCAATCAAGGGGGGGGGTCCTCTGGAAACACCATATATTTT. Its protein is CASNQGGGSSGNTIYF.

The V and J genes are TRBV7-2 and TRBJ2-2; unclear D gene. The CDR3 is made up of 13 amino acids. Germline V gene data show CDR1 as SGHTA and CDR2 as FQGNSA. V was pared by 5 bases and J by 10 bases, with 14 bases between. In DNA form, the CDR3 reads TGTGCCAGCAGCGGGTTCAGGAGTACGGAGCTGTTTTTT. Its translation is CASSGFRSTELFF. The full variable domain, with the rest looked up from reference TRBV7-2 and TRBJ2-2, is GAGVSQSPSNKVTEKGKDVELRCDPISGHTALYWYRQSLGQGLEFLIYFQGNSAPDKSGLPSDRFSAERTGGSVSTLTIQRTQQEDSAVYLCASSGFRSTELFFGEGSRLTVL.

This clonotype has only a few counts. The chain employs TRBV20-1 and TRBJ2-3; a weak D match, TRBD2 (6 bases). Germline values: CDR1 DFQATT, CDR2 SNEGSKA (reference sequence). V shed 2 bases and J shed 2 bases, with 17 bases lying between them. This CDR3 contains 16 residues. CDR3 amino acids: CSARPPGRSLTDTQYF. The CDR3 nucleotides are TGCAGTGCTAGACCCCCTGGGAGGAGCCTCACAGATACGCAGTATTTT.

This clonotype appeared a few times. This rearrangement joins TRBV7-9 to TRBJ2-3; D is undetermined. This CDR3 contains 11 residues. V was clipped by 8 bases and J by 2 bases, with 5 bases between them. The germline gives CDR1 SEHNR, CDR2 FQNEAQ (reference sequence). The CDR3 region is CASEVTDTQYF. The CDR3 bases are TGTGCCAGCGAGGTCACAGATACGCAGTATTTT. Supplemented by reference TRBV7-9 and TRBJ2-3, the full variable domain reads DTGVSQNPRHKITKRGQNVTFRCDPISEHNRLYWYRQTLGQGPEFLTYFQNEAQLEKSRLLSDRFSAERPKGSFSTLEIQRTEQGDSAMYLCASEVTDTQYFGPGTRLTVL.

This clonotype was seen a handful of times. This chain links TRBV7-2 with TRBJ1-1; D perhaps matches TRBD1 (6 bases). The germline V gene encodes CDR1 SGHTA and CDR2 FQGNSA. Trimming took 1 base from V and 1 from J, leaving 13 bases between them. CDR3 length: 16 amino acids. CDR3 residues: CASSLGTVVENTEAFF. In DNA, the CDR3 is TGTGCCAGCAGCTTAGGGACAGTGGTGGAGAACACTGAAGCTTTCTTT.

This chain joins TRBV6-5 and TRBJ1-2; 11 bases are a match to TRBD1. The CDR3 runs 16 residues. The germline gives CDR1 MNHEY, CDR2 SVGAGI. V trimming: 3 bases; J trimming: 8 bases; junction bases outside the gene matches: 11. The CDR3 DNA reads TGTGCCAGCAGTTATTTTGGGACAGGGGGTCCGGGGGGCTACACCTTC. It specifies CASSYFGTGGPGGYTF.

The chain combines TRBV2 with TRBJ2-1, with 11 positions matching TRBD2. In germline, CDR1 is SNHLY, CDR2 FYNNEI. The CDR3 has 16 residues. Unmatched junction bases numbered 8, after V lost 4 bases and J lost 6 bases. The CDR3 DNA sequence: TGTGCCAGCAGTGGAACTAGCGGGAGTGGGGTCAATGAGCAGTTCTTC. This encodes CASSGTSGSGVNEQFF. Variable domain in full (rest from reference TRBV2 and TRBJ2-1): EPEVTQTPSHQVTQMGQEVILRCVPISNHLYFYWYRQILGQKVEFLVSFYNNEISEKSEIFDDQFSVERPDGSNFTLKIRSTKLEDSAMYFCASSGTSGSGVNEQFFGPGTRLTVL.

The CDR3 nucleotides are TGTGTCATACAGGGTAACACTGAAGCTTTCTTT. Its translation: CVIQGNTEAFF. The chain combines TRBV6-1 with TRBJ1-1; a weak D match, TRBD1 (6 bases). This CDR3 spans 11 amino acids. CDR1 is MNHNS, CDR2 SASEGT, per germline.

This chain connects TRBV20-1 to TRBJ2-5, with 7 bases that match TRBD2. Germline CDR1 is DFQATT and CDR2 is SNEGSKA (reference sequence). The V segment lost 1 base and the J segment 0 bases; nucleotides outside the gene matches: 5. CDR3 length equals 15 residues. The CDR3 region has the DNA TGCAGTGCTAGAGGGTACGGGGGGTACCAAGAGACCCAGTACTTC. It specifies CSARGYGGYQETQYF.

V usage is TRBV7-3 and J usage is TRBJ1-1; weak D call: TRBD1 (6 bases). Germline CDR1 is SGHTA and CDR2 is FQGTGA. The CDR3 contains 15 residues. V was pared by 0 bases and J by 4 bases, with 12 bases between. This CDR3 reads CASSLTGGLGTEAFF. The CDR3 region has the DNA TGTGCCAGCAGCTTAACGGGGGGCTTGGGCACTGAAGCTTTCTTT.

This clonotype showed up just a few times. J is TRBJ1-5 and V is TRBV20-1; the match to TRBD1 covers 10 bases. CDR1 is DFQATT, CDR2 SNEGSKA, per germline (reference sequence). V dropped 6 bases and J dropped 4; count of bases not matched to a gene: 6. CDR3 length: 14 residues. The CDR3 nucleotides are TGCAGTGCGAAACCGGGACAGGGGAATCAGCCCCAGCATTTT. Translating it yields CSAKPGQGNQPQHF.

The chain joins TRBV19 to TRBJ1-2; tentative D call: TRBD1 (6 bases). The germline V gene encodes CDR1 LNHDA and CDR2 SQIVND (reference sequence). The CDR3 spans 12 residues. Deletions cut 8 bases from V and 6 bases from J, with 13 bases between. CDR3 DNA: TGTGCCAGTCGGACAGCTTTGAATGGCTACACCTTC. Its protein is CASRTALNGYTF.

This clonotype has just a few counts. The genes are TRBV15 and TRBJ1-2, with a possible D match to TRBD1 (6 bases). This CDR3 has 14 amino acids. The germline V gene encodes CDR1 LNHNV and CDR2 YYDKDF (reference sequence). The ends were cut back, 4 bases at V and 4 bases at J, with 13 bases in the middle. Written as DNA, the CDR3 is TGTGCCACCAGCAAAGGGGGACTTGGCTATGGCTACACCTTC. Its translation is CATSKGGLGYGYTF. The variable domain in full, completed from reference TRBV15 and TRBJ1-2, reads DAMVIQNPRYQVTQFGKPVTLSCSQTLNHNVMYWYQQKSSQAPKLLFHYYDKDFNNEADTPDNFQSRRPNTSFCFLDIRSPGLGDTAMYLCATSKGGLGYGYTFGSGTRLTVV.

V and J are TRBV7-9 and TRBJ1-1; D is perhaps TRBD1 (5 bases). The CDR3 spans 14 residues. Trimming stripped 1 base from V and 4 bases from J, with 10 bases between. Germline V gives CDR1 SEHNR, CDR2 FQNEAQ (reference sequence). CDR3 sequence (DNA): TGTGCCAGCAGCTTAGACAGGTGGAGCACTGAAGCTTTCTTT. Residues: CASSLDRWSTEAFF.

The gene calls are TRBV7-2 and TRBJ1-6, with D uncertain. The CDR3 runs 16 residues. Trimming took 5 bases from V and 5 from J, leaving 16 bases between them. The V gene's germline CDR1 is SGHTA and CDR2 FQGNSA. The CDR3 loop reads CASSIRASGNNSPLHF. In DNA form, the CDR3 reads TGTGCCAGCAGCATCCGGGCCTCGGGAAATAATTCACCCCTCCACTTT.

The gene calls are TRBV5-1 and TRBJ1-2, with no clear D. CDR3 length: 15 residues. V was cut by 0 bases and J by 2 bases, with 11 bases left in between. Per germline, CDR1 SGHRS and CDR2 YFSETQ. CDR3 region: CASSLGGRRNYGYTF. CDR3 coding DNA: TGCGCCAGCAGCTTGGGAGGTCGCAGAAACTATGGCTACACCTTC.

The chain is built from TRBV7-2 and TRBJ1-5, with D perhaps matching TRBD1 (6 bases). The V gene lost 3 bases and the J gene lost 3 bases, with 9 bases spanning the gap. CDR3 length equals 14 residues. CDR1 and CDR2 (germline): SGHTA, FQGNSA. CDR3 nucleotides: TGTGCCAGCAGCTTCCAGGGGTACAATCAGCCCCAGCATTTT. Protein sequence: CASSFQGYNQPQHF.

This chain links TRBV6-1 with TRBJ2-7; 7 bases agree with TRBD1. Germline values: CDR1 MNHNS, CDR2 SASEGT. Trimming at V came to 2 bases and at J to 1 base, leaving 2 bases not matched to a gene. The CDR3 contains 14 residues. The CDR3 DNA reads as TGTGCCAGCAGTGAAAAGGGGGCGTCCTACGAGCAGTACTTC. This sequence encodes CASSEKGASYEQYF.

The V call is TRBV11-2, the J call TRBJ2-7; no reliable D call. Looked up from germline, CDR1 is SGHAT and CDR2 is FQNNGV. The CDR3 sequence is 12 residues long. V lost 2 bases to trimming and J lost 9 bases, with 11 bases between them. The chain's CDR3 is CASSLRNPPQYF. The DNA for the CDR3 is TGTGCCAGCAGCTTAAGGAACCCTCCGCAGTACTTC.

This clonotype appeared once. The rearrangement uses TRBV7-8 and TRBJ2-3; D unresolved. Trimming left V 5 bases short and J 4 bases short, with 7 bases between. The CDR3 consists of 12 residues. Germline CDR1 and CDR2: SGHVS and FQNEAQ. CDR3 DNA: TGTGCCAGCAGCCCTGGGGCAGATACGCAGTATTTT. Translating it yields CASSPGADTQYF.

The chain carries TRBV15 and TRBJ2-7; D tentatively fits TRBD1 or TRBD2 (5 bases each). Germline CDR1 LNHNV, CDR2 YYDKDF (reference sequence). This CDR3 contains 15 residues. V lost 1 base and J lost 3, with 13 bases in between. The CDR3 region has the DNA TGTGCCACCAGCAGAGCTAGTCGAGGGGTCTACGAGCAGTACTTC. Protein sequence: CATSRASRGVYEQYF. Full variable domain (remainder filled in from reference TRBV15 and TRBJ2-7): DAMVIQNPRYQVTQFGKPVTLSCSQTLNHNVMYWYQQKSSQAPKLLFHYYDKDFNNEADTPDNFQSRRPNTSFCFLDIRSPGLGDTAMYLCATSRASRGVYEQYFGPGTRLTVT.

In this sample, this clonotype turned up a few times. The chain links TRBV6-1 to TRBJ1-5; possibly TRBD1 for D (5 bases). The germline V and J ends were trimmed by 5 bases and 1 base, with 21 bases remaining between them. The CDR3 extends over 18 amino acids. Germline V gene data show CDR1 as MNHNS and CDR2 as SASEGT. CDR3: CASSQVRGATGSNQPQHF. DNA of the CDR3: TGTGCCAGCAGTCAGGTGAGGGGAGCCACTGGCAGCAATCAGCCCCAGCATTTT.

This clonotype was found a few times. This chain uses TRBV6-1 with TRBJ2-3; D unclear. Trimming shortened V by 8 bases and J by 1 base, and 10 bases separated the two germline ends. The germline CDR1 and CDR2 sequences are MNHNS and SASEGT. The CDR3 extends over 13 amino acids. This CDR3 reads CASGVRGTDTQYF. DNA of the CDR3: TGTGCCAGCGGGGTTCGGGGCACAGATACGCAGTATTTT.

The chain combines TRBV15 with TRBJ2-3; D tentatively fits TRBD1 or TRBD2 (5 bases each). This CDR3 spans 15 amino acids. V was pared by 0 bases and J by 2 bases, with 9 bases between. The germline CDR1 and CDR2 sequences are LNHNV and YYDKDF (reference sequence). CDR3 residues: CATSRDGTTTDTQYF. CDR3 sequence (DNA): TGTGCCACCAGCAGAGACGGGACCACCACAGATACGCAGTATTTT. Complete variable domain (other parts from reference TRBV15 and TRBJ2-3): DAMVIQNPRYQVTQFGKPVTLSCSQTLNHNVMYWYQQKSSQAPKLLFHYYDKDFNNEADTPDNFQSRRPNTSFCFLDIRSPGLGDTAMYLCATSRDGTTTDTQYFGPGTRLTVL.

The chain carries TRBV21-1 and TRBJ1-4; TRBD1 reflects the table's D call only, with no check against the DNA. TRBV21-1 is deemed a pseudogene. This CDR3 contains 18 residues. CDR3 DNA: TGTGCCAGCAGCAGGGGGGGGACAGGGAATGCAACTAATGAAAAACTGTTTTTT. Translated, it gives CASSRGGTGNATNEKLFF.

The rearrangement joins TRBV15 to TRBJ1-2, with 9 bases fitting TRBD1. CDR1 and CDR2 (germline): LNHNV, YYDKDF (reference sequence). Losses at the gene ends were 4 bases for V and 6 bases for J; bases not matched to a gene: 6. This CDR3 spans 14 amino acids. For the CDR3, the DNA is TGTGCCACCAGCAACCACAGGGGGCTAGATGGCTACACCTTC. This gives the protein CATSNHRGLDGYTF.